This is a list of T cell receptor beta chains from one sample in a study of cytomegalovirus exposure and HLA in healthy donors. Only in-frame clones appear in the TCRdb table, and some are missing; sequencing was by immunoSEQ multiplex PCR. Among under 250,000 clones listed, roughly 84% were seen once. Sequencing was done on a sample of PBMCs. These receptors originate from a woman aged 18-35 years in good health and CMV-seropositive. Both conserved end residues are trimmed from each CDR3. The order of the fields is J gene, V gene, CDR3 protein.

TRBJ2-7 | TRBV28 | ASSCDRDWCSYEQY
TRBJ2-5 | TRBV25-1 | ASKQLAGLTQY
TRBJ2-7 | TRBV28 | ASRELAGIRYEQY
TRBJ1-1 | TRBV6-4 | ASTKDRGGTEAF
TRBJ1-2 | TRBV4-1 | ASSTRRGEYGYT
TRBJ1-2 | TRBV6-1 | ASSERGSWYGYT
TRBJ2-7 | TRBV6-5 | ASSRDISYEQY
TRBJ2-3 | TRBV10-2 | ASKLTSGKGSDTQY
TRBJ2-5 | TRBV7-9 | ASSFLAEQETQY
TRBJ2-7 | TRBV20-1 | SVLIADEQY
TRBJ2-1 | TRBV29-1 | SVDGGGGIYNEQF
TRBJ2-5 | TRBV30 | AWSGTVYEETQY
TRBJ2-1 | TRBV5-6 | ASSLKDGRGYNEQF
TRBJ1-1 | TRBV2 | ASSGGESAF
TRBJ1-2 | TRBV29-1 | SVGGATGGYGYT
TRBJ1-3 | TRBV28 | ASSRQGWNTIY
TRBJ2-3 | TRBV5-1 | ASSLYAGGDTQY
TRBJ2-7 | TRBV7-9 | ASSLSSGTAAKY
TRBJ2-7 | TRBV30 | AWNEGFYEQY
TRBJ2-7 | TRBV4-2 | ASSQVRDLAGFSYEQY